These T cell receptor beta chains were read from a single sample in a study of spatial heterogeneity in lung cancer. In TCRdb, the 5' RACE reads were re-called with MiXCR into one record per CDR3 protein. Of 51,000 or so distinct CDR3 sequences in the sample, about 7.4% were seen once. The source material was PBMCs, sampled at follow-up. The receptors here all came from a female donor with early-stage non-small cell lung cancer. CDR3s include the opening cysteine and the closing phenylalanine or tryptophan. The D gene is left open where the match is weak. Part of the rows lack a size; the others show once, few, many or a class for expanded clones.

>TRBV14|.|TRBJ2-5|.
CASSQERSRETQYF
TGTGCCAGCAGCCAAGAGAGAAGCCGGGAGACCCAGTACTTC
>TRBV5-1|many|TRBJ1-2|.
CASSSGGDYGYTF
TGCGCCAGCAGCTCCGGGGGTGACTATGGCTACACCTTC
>TRBV6-2/TRBV6-3|many|TRBJ2-3|.
CASSYQQGFSTDTQYF
TGTGCCAGCAGTTACCAACAGGGTTTTTCCACAGATACGCAGTATTTT
>TRBV12-3/TRBV12-4|few|TRBJ1-2|TRBD1
CASSYQGAEINYGYTF
TGTGCCAGCAGTTACCAGGGGGCGGAAATTAACTATGGCTACACCTTC
>TRBV20-1|many|TRBJ1-5|.
CSAGTTGNQPQHF
TGCAGTGCTGGAACGACCGGTAATCAGCCCCAGCATTTT
>TRBV24-1|many|TRBJ1-2|.
CATSDLYRRVSQPHGYTF
TGTGCCACCAGTGATTTGTACCGAAGGGTGTCACAGCCGCATGGCTACACCTTC
>TRBV6-5|few|TRBJ2-7|TRBD1
CASSKRQGPYEQYF
TGTGCCAGCAGTAAGCGACAGGGCCCCTACGAGCAGTACTTC
>TRBV15|many|TRBJ2-1|.
CATSRGHRDLTLNEQFF
TGTGCCACCAGCAGAGGCCACAGGGATCTGACCCTCAATGAGCAGTTCTTC
>TRBV19|few|TRBJ2-2|.
CASIGGGELFF
TGTGCCAGTATAGGTGGCGGGGAGCTGTTTTTT
>TRBV5-5|many|TRBJ2-5|.
CASSLEGFMGTQYF
TGTGCCAGCAGCTTGGAAGGGTTCATGGGGACCCAGTACTTC
>TRBV28|.|TRBJ1-3|.
CASSSRPSGFSGNTIYF
TGTGCCAGCAGTTCTAGACCCTCAGGGTTTTCTGGAAACACCATATATTTT
>TRBV19|few|TRBJ1-2|.
CASSIDRLSGYTF
TGTGCCAGTAGTATAGATCGGCTGAGTGGCTACACCTTC
>TRBV27|few|TRBJ2-3|TRBD2
CASSPQLGTRGDTQYF
TGTGCCAGCAGTCCCCAGCTCGGGACTAGAGGGGATACGCAGTATTTT
>TRBV4-3|few|TRBJ2-6|.
CASQEDVSGANVLTF
TGCGCCAGCCAGGAAGATGTCTCTGGGGCCAACGTCCTGACTTTC
>TRBV5-1|many|TRBJ1-1|.
CASSFEITNTEAFF
TGCGCCAGCAGCTTCGAGATCACCAACACTGAAGCTTTCTTT
>TRBV5-1|many|TRBJ2-1|TRBD2
CASSPPGGGYNEQFF
TGCGCCAGCAGCCCTCCGGGGGGGGGCTACAATGAGCAGTTCTTC
>TRBV29-1|many|TRBJ1-1|TRBD1
CSVEDPTGMNTEAFF
TGCAGCGTTGAAGATCCGACAGGGATGAACACTGAAGCTTTCTTT
>TRBV7-2|few|TRBJ2-1|.
CASSSSPLNEQFF
TGTGCCAGCAGCTCTTCCCCCTTGAATGAGCAGTTCTTC
>TRBV27|few|TRBJ2-7|TRBD2
CASSLGEGEQYF
TGTGCCAGCAGTTTAGGGGAGGGGGAGCAGTACTTC
>TRBV11-2|many|TRBJ1-1|TRBD1
CASSLLRGGDEAFF
TGTGCCAGCAGCTTATTGAGAGGGGGCGATGAAGCTTTCTTT
>TRBV20-1|few|TRBJ1-2|.
CSARDTSNYGYTF
TGCAGTGCTAGAGACACGTCTAACTATGGCTACACCTTC
>TRBV6-5|many|TRBJ2-5|TRBD1
CASSYFRDRVNQYF
TGTGCCAGCAGTTATTTCCGGGACAGGGTGAACCAGTACTTC
>TRBV29-1|many|TRBJ2-3|.
CSADRGAIDTQYF
TGCAGCGCCGACCGAGGGGCTATAGATACGCAGTATTTT
>TRBV7-2|many|TRBJ1-1|.
CASSLGEALYTEAFF
TGTGCCAGCAGCTTAGGAGAAGCTCTATACACTGAAGCTTTCTTT
>TRBV20-1|.|TRBJ2-7|.
CSARDDTRMSYEQYF
TGCAGTGCTAGAGATGACACCCGGATGTCCTACGAGCAGTACTTC
>TRBV5-1|.|TRBJ2-6|.
CASSPDPPSGANVLTF
TGCGCCAGCAGCCCCGACCCGCCCTCTGGGGCCAACGTCCTGACTTTC
>TRBV7-2|many|TRBJ2-3|TRBD1
CASSLVQGATDTQYF
TGTGCCAGCAGCTTGGTTCAGGGGGCGACAGATACGCAGTATTTT
>TRBV10-3|.|TRBJ2-1|.
CAVDYYNEQFF
TGTGCCGTGGACTACTACAATGAGCAGTTCTTC
>TRBV20-1|many|TRBJ1-5|TRBD1
CSAPRGGYDQPQHF
TGCAGTGCCCCCAGGGGGGGGTACGATCAGCCCCAGCATTTT
>TRBV19|once|TRBJ2-7|.
CASSPRTDFFYEQYF
TGTGCCAGTAGTCCAAGGACGGACTTTTTCTACGAGCAGTACTTC
>TRBV3-1|few|TRBJ2-5|TRBD1
CASHPGGQGSVEQETQYF
TGTGCCAGCCATCCCGGGGGACAGGGGAGCGTAGAGCAAGAGACCCAGTACTTC
>TRBV3-1|many|TRBJ2-5|TRBD2
CASSQEWAGGAQYF
TGTGCCAGCAGCCAAGAGTGGGCGGGGGGAGCCCAGTACTTC
>TRBV5-1|few|TRBJ2-5|.
CASSFHGGQNQETQYF
TGCGCCAGCAGCTTCCACGGGGGACAGAACCAAGAGACCCAGTACTTC
>TRBV20-1|.|TRBJ2-5|TRBD2
CSALSSGQETQYF
TGCAGTGCTCTTTCTAGCGGTCAAGAGACCCAGTACTTC
>TRBV12-3/TRBV12-4|many|TRBJ1-5|.
CASSLGRQGLTVGIKFQHF
TGTGCCAGCAGTTTAGGTCGTCAGGGCCTTACCGTGGGAATAAAGTTCCAGCATTTT
>TRBV9|many|TRBJ2-6|TRBD1
CASSDRQGAVSGANVLTF
TGTGCCAGCAGCGACCGACAGGGAGCTGTCTCTGGGGCCAACGTCCTGACTTTC
>TRBV6-2/TRBV6-3|many|TRBJ1-5|.
CASSQSPQPQHF
TGTGCCAGCAGTCAGTCTCCTCAGCCCCAGCATTTT
>TRBV6-2/TRBV6-3|many|TRBJ1-1|.
CASYTPLSAEAFF
TGTGCCAGCTATACACCACTTTCCGCTGAAGCTTTCTTT
>TRBV7-9|many|TRBJ2-7|.
CATDTGYTYEQYF
TGTGCCACCGATACAGGGTACACCTACGAGCAGTACTTC
>TRBV5-4|.|TRBJ1-5|TRBD1
CASSLWDRGRNQPQHF
TGTGCCAGCAGCCTATGGGACAGGGGGCGGAATCAGCCCCAGCATTTT